A single sample gave rise to the 23 T cell receptor beta chains below, sequenced in a study of blood T cell repertoires in COVID-19. Generated by immunoSEQ multiplex PCR, the TCRdb table keeps only in-frame clones and is missing some. Of 160,000 or so clones listed, roughly 85% were seen once; the top ten hold around 18%. Sequenced input: PBMCs or T cells enriched from blood (not recorded which). The receptor source for this set is a man aged 55 to 70 who had recovered from COVID-19.

V gene TRBV7-2 combines with J gene TRBJ2-2; the match to TRBD2 covers 10 bases. CDR1 is SGHTA, CDR2 FQGNSA, per germline. The CDR3 is made up of 15 amino acids. With 5 bases clipped from V and 0 bases from J, the junction kept 0 bases outside the gene matches. This CDR3 reads CASSTSGANTGELFF. CDR3 coding DNA: TGTGCCAGCAGCACTAGCGGGGCGAACACCGGGGAGCTGTTTTTT.

The sample holds a few counts of this clone. The V call is TRBV7-3, the J call TRBJ2-7; TRBD1 aligns across 7 bases. The CDR3 has 13 amino acids. Losses at the gene ends were 2 bases for V and 2 bases for J; bases not matched to a gene: 0. CDR1 and CDR2 from the germline V gene are SGHTA and FQGTGA. CDR3 sequence reads: CASSLGTAYEQYF. DNA of the CDR3: TGTGCCAGCAGCTTAGGGACAGCCTACGAGCAGTACTTC.

The chain is built from TRBV12-3 or TRBV12-4 and TRBJ2-7, with D perhaps matching TRBD2 (5 bases). V was cut by 6 bases and J by 2 bases, with 11 bases left in between. The CDR3 extends over 13 amino acids. CDR3 residues: CASREGGTYEQYF. The CDR3 DNA reads TGTGCCAGCAGAGAGGGCGGAACCTACGAGCAGTACTTC.

This chain joins TRBV13 and TRBJ2-3, with TRBD2 matching over 12 bases. The CDR3 totals 14 residues. Germline V CDR1 and CDR2: PRHDT, FYEKMQ (reference sequence). The V gene end was trimmed by 4 bases and the J gene end by 5 bases; junction bases not matched to a gene: 1. The CDR3 region has the DNA TGTGCCAGCAGCTCTAGCGGGGGGGTAGATACGCAGTATTTT. It codes for CASSSSGGVDTQYF.

The chain employs TRBV7-9 and TRBJ2-5, with D tentatively TRBD1 (5 bases). With 2 bases removed from V and 3 bases from J, the gap between germline ends came to 10 bases. This CDR3 contains 14 residues. Looked up from germline, CDR1 is SEHNR and CDR2 is FQNEAQ (reference sequence). This chain's CDR3 is CASSLFAGKETQYF. DNA for the CDR3: TGTGCCAGCAGCTTATTTGCAGGGAAAGAGACCCAGTACTTC.

On this clone: This sample also contains other DNA sequences that code for the same CDR3. The rearrangement uses TRBV7-9 and TRBJ1-1; possibly TRBD1 for D (6 bases). The germline CDR1 and CDR2 sequences are SEHNR and FQNEAQ (reference sequence). The CDR3 covers 15 residues. Trimming stripped 2 bases from V and 2 bases from J, with 12 bases between. The CDR3 loop reads CASSLIGQRNTEAFF. The CDR3 DNA sequence: TGTGCCAGCAGCTTAATCGGACAGCGAAACACTGAAGCTTTCTTT.

This chain links TRBV28 with TRBJ2-7, with a weak D call TRBD1 (6 bases). Germline lookup yields CDR1 MDHEN and CDR2 SYDVKM. This CDR3 has 16 amino acids. V was trimmed by 6 bases and J by 1 base, leaving 19 bases between them. The CDR3 DNA reads TGTGCCAGCAGAGAACTCCGGGACAAGGAGTCCTACGAGCAGTACTTC. This codes for CASRELRDKESYEQYF.

The chain joins TRBV27 to TRBJ1-1; the D is unclear. V gave up 8 bases and J gave up 1 base, with 11 bases separating them. Germline values: CDR1 MNHEY, CDR2 SMNVEV (reference sequence). CDR3 size: 13 residues. The CDR3 reads CASSWTENTEAFF. For the CDR3, the DNA is TGTGCCAGCTCCTGGACTGAGAACACTGAAGCTTTCTTT.

This chain links TRBV10-3 with TRBJ1-4; TRBD1 is a possible D gene (6 bases). The CDR3 length is 13 residues. V was shortened by 4 bases and J by 5 bases, with 8 bases between the two germline ends. Germline-derived CDR1 and CDR2 are ENHRY and SYGVKD. The CDR3 loop reads CAISGRGNEKLFF. CDR3 nucleotide sequence: TGTGCCATCAGTGGCAGGGGAAATGAAAAACTGTTTTTT.

This chain joins TRBV10-3 and TRBJ1-4; 9 nucleotides line up with TRBD1. Germline trimming cut 4 bases from V and 1 base from J; bases unmatched to any gene: 1. CDR1 ENHRY and CDR2 SYGVKD come from the germline V gene. The CDR3 has 15 amino acids. CDR3 residues: CAISGTGVTNEKLFF. CDR3 DNA: TGTGCCATCAGTGGGACAGGGGTAACTAATGAAAAACTGTTTTTT.

This rearrangement joins TRBV4-1 to TRBJ2-1; 10 positions agree with TRBD2. CDR3 length: 16 residues. CDR1 is MGHRA, CDR2 YSYEKL, per germline. V was clipped by 4 bases and J by 3 bases; unmatched bases: 6. In nucleotides, the CDR3 is TGCGCCAGCAGCCCGTTACTAGCGGGGAACTACAATGAGCAGTTCTTC. This gives the protein CASSPLLAGNYNEQFF.

The J gene is TRBJ2-7, the V gene TRBV6-5, with 8 positions matching TRBD2. V trimming: 6 bases; J trimming: 0 bases; junction bases outside the gene matches: 7. Germline-derived CDR1 and CDR2 are MNHEY and SVGAGI. The CDR3 has 15 residues. The CDR3 reads CASRKLADPSYEQYF. As DNA, the CDR3 is TGTGCCAGCAGGAAACTAGCGGACCCCTCCTACGAGCAGTACTTC.

In its sample, this clone was seen once. V gene TRBV15 combines with J gene TRBJ2-5; 11 nucleotides align to TRBD2. Germline assignment: CDR1 LNHNV and CDR2 YYDKDF (reference sequence). Losses at the gene ends were 2 bases for V and 4 bases for J; bases not matched to a gene: 6. The CDR3 sequence is 16 residues long. DNA for the CDR3: TGTGCCACCAGCAGATATAGCGGGGGGGCCCTAGAGACCCAGTACTTC. Protein sequence: CATSRYSGGALETQYF.

The chain joins TRBV5-1 to TRBJ2-6; D is ambiguous. Deletions cut 7 bases from V and 0 bases from J, with 11 bases between. The germline CDR1 and CDR2 sequences are SGHRS and YFSETQ. The CDR3 is made up of 15 amino acids. CDR3 DNA sequence: TGCGCCAGCTCCCCGGGTCCCTCTGGGGCCAACGTCCTGACTTTC. It specifies CASSPGPSGANVLTF.

The gene calls are TRBV19 and TRBJ1-2; 8 nucleotides match TRBD1. V lost 5 bases and J lost 2; bases outside the gene matches: 7. The CDR3 loop spans 15 amino acids. The germline V gene has CDR1 LNHDA and CDR2 SQIVND (reference sequence). DNA of the CDR3: TGTGCCAGTAGTTTGCGGACAGGGCTAAACTATGGCTACACCTTC. Its protein is CASSLRTGLNYGYTF.

This rearrangement joins TRBV6-5 to TRBJ1-1, with 11 bases fitting TRBD1. This CDR3 has 15 amino acids. J gave up 7 bases and V 6 bases, and 10 bases lay outside the gene matches. Germline CDR1 MNHEY, CDR2 SVGAGI. The CDR3 loop reads CASSVRTGGVFEAFF. The CDR3 region has the DNA TGTGCCAGCAGCGTTCGGACAGGGGGCGTTTTTGAAGCTTTCTTT.

J is TRBJ1-2 and V is TRBV11-1; D gene unclear. The CDR3 length is 13 residues. V dropped 4 bases and J dropped 8 bases, with 14 bases sitting between them. Germline lookup yields CDR1 SGHAT and CDR2 FQDESV (reference sequence). The CDR3 region is CASSSSDFFGYTF. The DNA of the CDR3 is TGTGCCAGCAGCTCCTCGGACTTCTTCGGCTACACCTTC.

In its sample, this clone was seen once. The rearrangement joins TRBV7-3 to TRBJ2-1; TRBD2 is a possible D gene (5 bases). Trimming took off 2 bases at V and 7 bases at J, with 9 bases between the two ends. CDR1 and CDR2 from the germline V gene are SGHTA and FQGTGA. The CDR3 totals 13 residues. CDR3: CASSLFSGNEQFF. CDR3 sequence (DNA): TGTGCCAGCAGCTTATTCTCGGGGAATGAGCAGTTCTTC. Using reference TRBV7-3 and TRBJ2-1 for the parts outside the CDR3, the full variable domain is GAGVSQTPSNKVTEKGKYVELRCDPISGHTALYWYRQSLGQGPEFLIYFQGTGAADDSGLPNDRFFAVRPEGSVSTLKIQRTERGDSAVYLCASSLFSGNEQFFGPGTRLTVL.

This chain links TRBV3-1 (or the pseudogene TRBV3-2) with TRBJ2-3, with 11 bases fitting TRBD1. Germline V CDR1 and CDR2: LGHDT, YNNKEL (reference sequence). V lost 3 bases, J lost 4 bases, and 3 bases stayed unmatched. CDR3 size: 15 residues. CDR3 loop: CASSQWTGGPDTQYF. CDR3 sequence (DNA): TGTGCCAGCAGCCAGTGGACAGGGGGCCCAGATACGCAGTATTTT.

The genes are TRBV7-6 and TRBJ2-1; 8 bases align to TRBD1. Looked up from germline, CDR1 is SGHVS and CDR2 is FNYEAQ. Trimming cost V 3 bases and J 2 bases; bases outside gene matches: 3. The CDR3 loop spans 15 amino acids. The chain's CDR3 is CASSFGQGTYNEQFF. The CDR3, as DNA: TGTGCCAGCAGCTTCGGACAGGGTACCTACAATGAGCAGTTCTTC.

The genes are TRBV2 and TRBJ1-5; the D gene is possibly TRBD1 (6 bases). Trimming removed 4 bases at V and 6 bases at J, with 13 bases between. The CDR3 length is 14 residues. Germline V gene sequence: CDR1 SNHLY, CDR2 FYNNEI. The DNA for the CDR3 is TGTGCCAGCAGTGGGGGGCAGACCACTCAGCCCCAGCATTTT. It encodes CASSGGQTTQPQHF. Filled out from reference TRBV2 and TRBJ1-5, the complete variable domain reads EPEVTQTPSHQVTQMGQEVILRCVPISNHLYFYWYRQILGQKVEFLVSFYNNEISEKSEIFDDQFSVERPDGSNFTLKIRSTKLEDSAMYFCASSGGQTTQPQHFGDGTRLSIL.

The rearrangement links TRBV19 to TRBJ2-1, with 7 bases lining up with TRBD2. The CDR3 covers 14 residues. V was pared by 4 bases and J by 5 bases, with 5 bases of the junction left unmatched. The germline CDR1 and CDR2 sequences are LNHDA and SQIVND (reference sequence). The CDR3 protein is CASSKKRDHNEQFF. CDR3 coding DNA: TGTGCCAGTAGTAAAAAGCGGGATCACAATGAGCAGTTCTTC.

This sequence joins TRBV30 and TRBJ1-1, with D possibly being TRBD1 (5 bases). This CDR3 has 13 amino acids. Germline CDR1 reads GTSNPN; CDR2 reads SVGIG (reference sequence). Trimming removed 4 bases from V and 3 bases from J, with 12 bases in between. In nucleotides, the CDR3 is TGTGCCTGGACCACCGGGACTTACACTGAAGCTTTCTTT. Its protein product is CAWTTGTYTEAFF.